This section outlines one T cell receptor (beta chain) sequence together with its context. Using RNA transcripts, the TCR beta CDR3 regions were amplified. After a first-round RT-PCR with HTBI primers, a second-round multiplex PCR was run. TCRdb passed the multiplex PCR reads through MiXCR, listing each CDR3 protein once. The data hold about 620,000 distinct CDR3 sequences, with 20% to 25% observed a single time. This sample was included in a study of Graves' ophthalmopathy and Graves' hyperthyroidism. Symptoms, serum thyroxine and TRAb, thyroid ultrasound, and orbital computed tomography formed the diagnostic basis. V was pared by 3 bases and J by 4 bases, with 10 bases between. The CDR3 consists of 15 residues. The germline V gene encodes CDR1 MDHEN and CDR2 SYDVKM.

The receptor's source is a woman between 18 and 30 years old with stable Graves' hyperthyroidism. Some clones in this sample may be carry-over from other donors' samples. Sequenced sample: peripheral blood. The V and J genes are TRBV28 and TRBJ2-6, with D unclear. The CDR3 here is CASSLRDSGANVLTF. In DNA form, the CDR3 reads TGTGCCAGCAGTTTGCGTGACTCAGGGGCCAACGTCCTGACTTTC. The full variable domain, completed using reference TRBV28 and TRBJ2-6, is DVKVTQSSRYLVKRTGEKVFLECVQDMDHENMFWYRQDPGLGLRLIYFSYDVKMKEKGDIPEGYSVSREKKERFSLILESASTNQTSMYLCASSLRDSGANVLTFGAGSRLTVL.